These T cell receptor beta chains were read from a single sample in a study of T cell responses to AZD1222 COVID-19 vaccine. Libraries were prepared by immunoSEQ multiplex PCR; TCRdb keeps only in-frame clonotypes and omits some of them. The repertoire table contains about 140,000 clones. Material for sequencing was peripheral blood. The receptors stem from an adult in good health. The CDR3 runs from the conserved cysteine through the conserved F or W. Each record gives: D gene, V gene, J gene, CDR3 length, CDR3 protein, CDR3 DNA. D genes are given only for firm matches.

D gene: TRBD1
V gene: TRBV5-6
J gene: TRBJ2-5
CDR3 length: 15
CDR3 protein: CASSLPGTEQETQYF
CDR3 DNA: TGTGCCAGCAGCTTGCCCGGGACAGAACAAGAGACCCAGTACTTC

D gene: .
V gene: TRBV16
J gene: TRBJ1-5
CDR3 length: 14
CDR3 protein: CASSVVGGKQPQHF
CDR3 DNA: TGTGCCAGCAGCGTGGTGGGGGGCAAGCAGCCCCAGCATTTT

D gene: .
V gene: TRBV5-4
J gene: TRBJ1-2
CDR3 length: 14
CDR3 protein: CASSLGRNNYGYTF
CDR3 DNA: TGTGCCAGCAGCTTGGGACGGAATAACTATGGCTACACCTTC

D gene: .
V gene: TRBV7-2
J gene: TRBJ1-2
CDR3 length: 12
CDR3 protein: CASSLINYGYTF
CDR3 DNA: TGTGCCAGCAGCTTAATAAACTATGGCTACACCTTC

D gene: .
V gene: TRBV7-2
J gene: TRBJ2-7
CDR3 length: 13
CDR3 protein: CASSSFGSYEQYF
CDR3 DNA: TGTGCCAGCAGCTCCTTCGGGTCCTACGAGCAGTACTTC

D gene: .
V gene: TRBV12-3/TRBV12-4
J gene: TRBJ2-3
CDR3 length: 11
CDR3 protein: CASSREFVEYF
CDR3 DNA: TGTGCCAGCAGTCGTGAGTTTGTGGAGTATTTT

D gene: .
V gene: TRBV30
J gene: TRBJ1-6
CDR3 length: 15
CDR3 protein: CAWSRTVRVDSPLHF
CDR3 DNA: TGTGCCTGGAGCAGGACGGTCAGGGTTGATTCACCCCTCCACTTT

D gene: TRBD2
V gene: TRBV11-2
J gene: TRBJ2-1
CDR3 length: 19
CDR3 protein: CASSLGGTSGARSYNEQFF
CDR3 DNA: TGTGCCAGCAGCTTAGGGGGGACTAGCGGAGCCCGCTCCTACAATGAGCAGTTCTTC

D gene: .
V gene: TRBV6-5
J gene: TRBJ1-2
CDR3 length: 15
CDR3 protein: CASSYSGGRTYGYTF
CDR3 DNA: TGTGCCAGCAGTTACTCAGGGGGGCGAACTTATGGCTACACCTTC

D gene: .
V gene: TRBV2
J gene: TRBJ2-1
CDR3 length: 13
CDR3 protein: CASQGNSVNEQFF
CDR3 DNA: TGTGCCAGCCAGGGAAACTCGGTCAATGAGCAGTTCTTC

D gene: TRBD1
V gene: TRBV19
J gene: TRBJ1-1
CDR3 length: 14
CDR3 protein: CASSILGQATEAFF
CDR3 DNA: TGTGCCAGTAGTATATTGGGACAGGCCACTGAAGCTTTCTTT

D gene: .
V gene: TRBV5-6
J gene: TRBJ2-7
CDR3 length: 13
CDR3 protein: CASSSPETYEQYF
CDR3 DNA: TGTGCCAGCAGTTCTCCAGAGACCTACGAGCAGTACTTC

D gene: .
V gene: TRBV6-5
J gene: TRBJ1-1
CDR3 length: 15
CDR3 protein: CASSTARSLSTEAFF
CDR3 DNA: TGTGCCAGCAGCACCGCCCGAAGTTTGTCCACTGAAGCTTTCTTT

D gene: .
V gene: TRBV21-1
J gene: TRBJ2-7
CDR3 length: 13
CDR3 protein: CASSNTGRYEQYF
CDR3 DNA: TGTGCCAGCAGCAATACGGGTCGCTACGAGCAGTACTTC

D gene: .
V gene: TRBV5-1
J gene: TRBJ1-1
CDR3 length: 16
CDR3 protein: CASSLEWSTTNTEAFF
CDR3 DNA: TGCGCCAGCAGCTTGGAATGGTCAACTACGAACACTGAAGCTTTCTTT

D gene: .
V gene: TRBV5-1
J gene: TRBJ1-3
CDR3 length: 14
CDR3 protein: CASSLDASGNTIYF
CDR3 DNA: TGCGCCAGCAGCCTGGATGCCTCTGGAAACACCATATATTTT

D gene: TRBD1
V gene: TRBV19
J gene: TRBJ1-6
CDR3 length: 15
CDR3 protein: CASSIATGQNSPLHF
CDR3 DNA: TGTGCCAGTAGTATAGCAACGGGACAGAATTCACCCCTCCACTTT

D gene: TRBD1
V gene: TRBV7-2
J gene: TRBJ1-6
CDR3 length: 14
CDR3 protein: CASRQTGGGSPLHF
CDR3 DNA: TGTGCCAGCAGGCAGACAGGGGGTGGTTCACCCCTCCACTTT

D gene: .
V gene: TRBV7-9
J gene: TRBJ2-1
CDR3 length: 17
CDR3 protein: CASSLHSRGGRTNEQFF
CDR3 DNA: TGTGCCAGCAGCTTACATTCCCGAGGGGGACGTACAAATGAGCAGTTCTTC

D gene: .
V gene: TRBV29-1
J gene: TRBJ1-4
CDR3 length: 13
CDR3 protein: CSAGVTGSEKLFF
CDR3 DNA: TGCAGCGCCGGCGTAACAGGGTCGGAAAAACTGTTTTTT

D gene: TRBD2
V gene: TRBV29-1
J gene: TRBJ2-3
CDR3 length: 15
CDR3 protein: CSGHGLAGGTDTQYF
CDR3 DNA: TGCAGCGGCCACGGACTAGCGGGGGGCACAGATACGCAGTATTTT

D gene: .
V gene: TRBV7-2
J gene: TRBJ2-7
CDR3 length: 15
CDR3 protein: CASSLAHRASYEQYF
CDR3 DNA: TGTGCCAGCAGCTTAGCGCACAGGGCCTCCTACGAGCAGTACTTC

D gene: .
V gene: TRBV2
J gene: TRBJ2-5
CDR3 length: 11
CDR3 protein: CASWHQETQYF
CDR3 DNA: TGTGCCAGTTGGCATCAAGAGACCCAGTACTTC

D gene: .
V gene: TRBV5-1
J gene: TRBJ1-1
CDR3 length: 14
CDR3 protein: CASSLLASRTEAFF
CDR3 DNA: TGCGCCAGCAGCTTGTTGGCCAGCCGTACTGAAGCTTTCTTT

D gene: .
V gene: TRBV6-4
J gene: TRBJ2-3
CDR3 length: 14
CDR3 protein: CASSPGQSTDTQYF
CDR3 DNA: TGTGCCAGCAGTCCTGGACAGAGCACAGATACGCAGTATTTT

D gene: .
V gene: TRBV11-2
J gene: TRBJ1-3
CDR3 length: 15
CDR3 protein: CASSTDSYSGNTIYF
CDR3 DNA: TGTGCCAGCAGCACCGACAGTTACTCTGGAAACACCATATATTTT